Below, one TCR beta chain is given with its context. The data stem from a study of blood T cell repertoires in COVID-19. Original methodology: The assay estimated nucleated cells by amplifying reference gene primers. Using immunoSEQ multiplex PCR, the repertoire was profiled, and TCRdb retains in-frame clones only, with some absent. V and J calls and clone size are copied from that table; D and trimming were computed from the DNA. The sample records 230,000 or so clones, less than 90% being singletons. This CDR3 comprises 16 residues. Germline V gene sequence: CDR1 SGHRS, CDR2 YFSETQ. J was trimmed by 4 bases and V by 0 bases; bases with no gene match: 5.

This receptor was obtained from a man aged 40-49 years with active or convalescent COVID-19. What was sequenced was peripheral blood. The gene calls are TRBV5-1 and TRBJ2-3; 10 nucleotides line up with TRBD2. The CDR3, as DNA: TGCGCCAGCAGCTTGGAAGCTAGCGGGAGCTCAGATACGCAGTATTTT. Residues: CASSLEASGSSDTQYF.